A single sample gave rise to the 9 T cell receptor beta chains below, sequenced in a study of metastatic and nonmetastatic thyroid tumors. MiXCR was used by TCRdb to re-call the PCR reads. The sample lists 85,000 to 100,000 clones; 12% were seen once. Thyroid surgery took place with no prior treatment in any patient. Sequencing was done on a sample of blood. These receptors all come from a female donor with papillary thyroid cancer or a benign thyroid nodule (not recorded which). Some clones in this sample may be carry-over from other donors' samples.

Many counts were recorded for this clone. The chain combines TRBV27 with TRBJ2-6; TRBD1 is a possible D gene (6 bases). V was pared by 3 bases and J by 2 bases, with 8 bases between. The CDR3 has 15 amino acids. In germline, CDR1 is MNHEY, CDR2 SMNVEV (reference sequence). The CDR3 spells CASSFWTAGANVLTF. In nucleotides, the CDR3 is TGTGCCAGCAGTTTTTGGACAGCTGGGGCCAACGTCCTGACTTTC.

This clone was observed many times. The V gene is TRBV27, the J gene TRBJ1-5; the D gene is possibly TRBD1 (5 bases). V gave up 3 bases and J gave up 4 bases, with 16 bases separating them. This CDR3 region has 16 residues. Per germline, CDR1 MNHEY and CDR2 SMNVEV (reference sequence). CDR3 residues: CASSLSGTEKNQPQHF. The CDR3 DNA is TGTGCCAGCAGTTTGTCCGGGACGGAGAAGAATCAGCCCCAGCATTTT.

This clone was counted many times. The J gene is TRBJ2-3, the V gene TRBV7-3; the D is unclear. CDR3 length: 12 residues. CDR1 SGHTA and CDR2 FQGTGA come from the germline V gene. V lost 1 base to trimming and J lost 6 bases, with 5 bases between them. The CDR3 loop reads CASSLKGDTQYF. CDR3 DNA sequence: TGTGCCAGCAGCTTAAAAGGTGATACGCAGTATTTT.

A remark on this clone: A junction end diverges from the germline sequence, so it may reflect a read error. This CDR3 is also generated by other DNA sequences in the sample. CDR3 DNA sequence: TGTGCCAGCTCACTACTCCCTCCCGGTACTAACTACGAGCAGTATTTC. Protein sequence: CASSLLPPGTNYEQYF. The chain has TRBV18 and TRBJ2-7; D remains unclear. The CDR3 loop spans 16 amino acids. Per the germline V gene, CDR1 is KGHSH and CDR2 is LQKENI.

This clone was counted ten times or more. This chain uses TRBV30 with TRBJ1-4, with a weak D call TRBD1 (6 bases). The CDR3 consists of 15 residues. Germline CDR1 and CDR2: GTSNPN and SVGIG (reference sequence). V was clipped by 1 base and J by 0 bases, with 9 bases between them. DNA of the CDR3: TGTGCCTGGAGTGAGGGGGTAACAACTAATGAAAAACTGTTTTTT. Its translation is CAWSEGVTTNEKLFF.

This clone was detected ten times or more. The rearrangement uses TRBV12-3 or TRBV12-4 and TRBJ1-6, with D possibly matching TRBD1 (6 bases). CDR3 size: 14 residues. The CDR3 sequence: CASNGGANNSPLHF. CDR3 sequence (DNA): TGTGCTTCAAACGGGGGGGCCAATAATTCACCCCTCCACTTT.

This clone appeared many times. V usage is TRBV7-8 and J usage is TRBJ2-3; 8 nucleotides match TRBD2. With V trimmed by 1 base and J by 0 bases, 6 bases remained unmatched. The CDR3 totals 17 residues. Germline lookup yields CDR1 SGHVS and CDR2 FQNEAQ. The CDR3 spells CASSLGIAGLSTDTQYF. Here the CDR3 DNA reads TGTGCCAGCAGCTTAGGGATAGCGGGATTAAGCACAGATACGCAGTATTTT.

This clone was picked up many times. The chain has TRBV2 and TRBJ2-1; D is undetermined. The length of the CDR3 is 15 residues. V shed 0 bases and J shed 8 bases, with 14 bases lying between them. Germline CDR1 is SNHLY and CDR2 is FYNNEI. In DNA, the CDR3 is TGTGCCAGCAGTGAAGCTGAGTTGGCTAAACATGAGCAGTTCTTC. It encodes CASSEAELAKHEQFF.

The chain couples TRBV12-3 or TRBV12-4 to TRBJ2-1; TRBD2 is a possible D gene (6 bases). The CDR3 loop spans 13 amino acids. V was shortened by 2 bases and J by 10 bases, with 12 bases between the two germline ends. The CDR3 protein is CASSLRGDWEQFF. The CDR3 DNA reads TGTGCCAGCAGTTTAAGAGGGGACTGGGAGCAGTTCTTC.